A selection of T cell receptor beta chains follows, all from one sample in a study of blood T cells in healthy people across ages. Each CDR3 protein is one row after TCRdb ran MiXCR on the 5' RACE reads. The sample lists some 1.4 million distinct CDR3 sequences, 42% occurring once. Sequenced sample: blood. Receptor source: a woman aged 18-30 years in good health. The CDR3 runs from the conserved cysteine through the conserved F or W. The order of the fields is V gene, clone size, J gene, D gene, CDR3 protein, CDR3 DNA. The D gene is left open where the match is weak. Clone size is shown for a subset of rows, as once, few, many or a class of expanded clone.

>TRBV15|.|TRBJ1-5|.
CATSRVRQPQHF
TGTGCCACCAGCAGAGTCCGCCAGCCCCAGCATTTT
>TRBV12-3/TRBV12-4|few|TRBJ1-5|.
CASSKGQYSNQPQHF
TGTGCCAGCAGCAAGGGTCAGTATAGCAATCAGCCCCAGCATTTT
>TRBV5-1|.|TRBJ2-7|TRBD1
CASSLITGAGEQYF
TGCGCCAGCAGCTTGATTACAGGGGCGGGCGAGCAGTACTTC
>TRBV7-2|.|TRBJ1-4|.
CASSLGGAGNEKLFF
TGTGCCAGCAGCTTAGGCGGCGCTGGGAATGAAAAACTGTTTTTT
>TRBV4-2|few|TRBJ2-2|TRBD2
CASSSGLAGEGGELFF
TGTGCCAGCAGCTCGGGACTAGCGGGAGAGGGCGGGGAGCTGTTTTTT
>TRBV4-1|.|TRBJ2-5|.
CADSQAPGRVETQYF
TGCGCCGACAGCCAAGCACCGGGACGGGTAGAGACCCAGTACTTC
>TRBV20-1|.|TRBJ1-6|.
CSALGNSPLHF
TGCAGTGCTCTTGGGAATTCACCCCTCCACTTT
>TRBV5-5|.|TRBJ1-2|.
CAGSVYNYGYTF
TGTGCCGGCAGCGTGTATAACTATGGCTACACCTTC
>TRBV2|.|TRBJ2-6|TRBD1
CASSVGRQGPSSGANVLTF
TGTGCCAGCAGTGTAGGGAGACAGGGCCCTAGCTCTGGGGCCAACGTCCTGACTTTC
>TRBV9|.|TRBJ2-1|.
CASSVSTKSSYNEQFF
TGTGCCAGCAGCGTATCCACTAAGAGCTCCTACAATGAGCAGTTCTTC
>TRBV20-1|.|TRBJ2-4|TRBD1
CSAIDRGRNIQYF
TGCAGTGCTATCGACAGGGGGCGAAACATTCAGTACTTC
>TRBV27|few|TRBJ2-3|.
CASRVPGRPADTQYF
TGTGCCAGCCGCGTCCCCGGACGACCAGCAGATACGCAGTATTTT
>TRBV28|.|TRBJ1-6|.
CASSLITSSSYNSPLHF
TGTGCCAGCAGTTTGATCACTTCGAGCTCCTATAATTCACCCCTCCACTTT
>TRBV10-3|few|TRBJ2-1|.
CAISDLGGGRQAYNEQFF
TGTGCCATCAGTGATTTGGGCGGGGGCCGTCAGGCCTACAATGAGCAGTTCTTC
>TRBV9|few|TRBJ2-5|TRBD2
CASSVEGVSGGQETQYF
TGTGCCAGCAGCGTAGAAGGTGTTAGCGGGGGCCAAGAGACCCAGTACTTC
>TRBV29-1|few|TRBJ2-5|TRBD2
CSVGSGAYQETQYF
TGCAGCGTTGGTAGCGGGGCGTACCAAGAGACCCAGTACTTC
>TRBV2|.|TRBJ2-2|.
CASTGSTGELFF
TGTGCCAGCACAGGGAGCACCGGGGAGCTGTTTTTT
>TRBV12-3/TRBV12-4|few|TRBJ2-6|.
CASSSLNSGANVLTF
TGTGCCAGCAGTTCCCTTAACTCTGGGGCCAACGTCCTGACTTTC
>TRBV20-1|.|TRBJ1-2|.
CSAEQSFYGYTF
TGCAGTGCAGAACAGTCATTCTATGGCTACACCTTC
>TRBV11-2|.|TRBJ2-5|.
CASSLAPRGPLEETQYF
TGTGCCAGCAGCTTAGCCCCACGAGGGCCCTTAGAGGAGACCCAGTACTTC
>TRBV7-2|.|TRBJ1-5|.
CASSLESSTPQPQHF
TGTGCCAGCAGCTTAGAATCCTCTACCCCACAGCCCCAGCATTTT
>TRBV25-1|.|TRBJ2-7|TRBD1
CASSAAPQTGLGYEQYF
TGTGCCAGCAGTGCGGCTCCCCAGACAGGGTTGGGGTACGAGCAGTACTTC
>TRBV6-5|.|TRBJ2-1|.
CASSGDRVTNEQFF
TGTGCCAGCAGTGGGGACCGAGTTACCAATGAGCAGTTCTTC
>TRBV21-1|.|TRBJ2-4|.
CASSKGGPRGTVSTLAKNIQYF
TGTGCCAGCAGCAAAGGAGGCCCCAGAGGGACAGTTTCTACTCTAGCCAAAAACATTCAGTACTTC
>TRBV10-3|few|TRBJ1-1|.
CAIRGDEQGKEAFF
TGTGCCATCAGGGGAGATGAACAAGGGAAAGAAGCTTTCTTT
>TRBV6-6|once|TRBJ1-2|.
CARRETAGYTF
TGTGCCAGGAGGGAGACAGCGGGCTACACCTTC
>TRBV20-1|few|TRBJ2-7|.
CSASSAVYEQYF
TGCAGTGCTAGTAGCGCGGTCTACGAGCAGTACTTC
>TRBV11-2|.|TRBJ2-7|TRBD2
CASSLGPGLGYEQYF
TGTGCCAGCAGCTTAGGCCCGGGACTAGGGTACGAGCAGTACTTC
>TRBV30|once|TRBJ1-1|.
CAWSVMGLLRLMNTEAFF
TGTGCCTGGAGTGTAATGGGACTGCTTAGACTCATGAACACTGAAGCTTTCTTT
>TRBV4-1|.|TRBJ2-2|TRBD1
CASQTGGFTGELFF
TGCGCCAGCCAGACAGGGGGATTCACCGGGGAGCTGTTTTTT
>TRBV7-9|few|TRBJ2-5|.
CASSLVVMTDEETQYF
TGTGCCAGCAGCTTAGTAGTGATGACAGATGAAGAGACCCAGTACTTC
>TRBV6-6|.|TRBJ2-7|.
CASSHLGGYEQYF
TGTGCCAGCAGTCACCTAGGGGGCTACGAGCAGTACTTC
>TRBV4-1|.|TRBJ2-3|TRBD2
CASSQGLAGGPITDTQYF
TGCGCCAGCAGCCAGGGACTAGCGGGGGGACCTATCACAGATACGCAGTATTTT
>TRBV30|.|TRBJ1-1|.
CAWSVLRRAFF
TGTGCCTGGAGTGTACTCAGAAGGGCTTTCTTT
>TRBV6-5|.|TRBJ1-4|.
CASSDSWAGAATNEKLFF
TGTGCCAGCAGTGACTCGTGGGCAGGAGCCGCAACTAATGAAAAACTGTTTTTT
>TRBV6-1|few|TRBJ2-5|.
CASSEWGGGQETQYF
TGTGCCAGCAGTGAATGGGGAGGGGGCCAAGAGACCCAGTACTTC
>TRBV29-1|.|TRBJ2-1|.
CSVVNPINEQFF
TGCAGCGTTGTGAATCCCATCAATGAGCAGTTCTTC
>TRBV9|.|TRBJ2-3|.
CASSVEVYTDTQYF
TGTGCCAGCAGCGTAGAGGTCTACACAGATACGCAGTATTTT
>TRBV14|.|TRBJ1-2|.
CASSQVEPYGYTF
TGTGCCAGCAGCCAAGTAGAGCCTTATGGCTACACCTTC
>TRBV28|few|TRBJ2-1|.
CASSSRGDSSYNEQFF
TGTGCCAGCAGTTCCCGCGGGGACAGCTCCTACAATGAGCAGTTCTTC
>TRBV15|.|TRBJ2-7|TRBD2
CATRWGLAGGEQYF
TGTGCCACCAGATGGGGACTAGCGGGAGGCGAGCAGTACTTC
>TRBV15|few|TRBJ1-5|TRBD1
CATRETGTGNQPQHF
TGTGCCACCAGGGAGACAGGGACGGGGAATCAGCCCCAGCATTTT
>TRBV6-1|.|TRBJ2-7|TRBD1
CASRGTGYSEQYF
TGTGCCAGCCGTGGGACAGGGTATAGCGAGCAGTACTTC
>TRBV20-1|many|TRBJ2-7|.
CSARQSSYEQYF
TGCAGTGCTAGGCAAAGCTCCTACGAGCAGTACTTC
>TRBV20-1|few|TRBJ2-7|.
CSAREGGGYSYEQYF
TGCAGTGCTAGAGAAGGGGGGGGCTATTCCTACGAGCAGTACTTC
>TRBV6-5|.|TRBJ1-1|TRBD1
CASSTGGPGEAFF
TGTGCCAGCAGCACAGGGGGCCCGGGCGAAGCTTTCTTT
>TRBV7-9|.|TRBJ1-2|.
CASSLIRDYGYTF
TGTGCCAGCAGCTTAATTAGGGACTATGGCTACACCTTC
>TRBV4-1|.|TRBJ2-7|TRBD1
CASSPAGTAGEQYF
TGCGCCAGCAGCCCCGCCGGGACAGCCGGCGAGCAGTACTTC
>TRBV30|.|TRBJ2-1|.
CAWFSQGHPYNEQFF
TGTGCCTGGTTCTCCCAGGGTCATCCCTACAATGAGCAGTTCTTC
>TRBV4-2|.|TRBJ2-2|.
CATRAGTEGTGELFF
TGTGCCACTAGAGCCGGGACTGAAGGCACCGGGGAGCTGTTTTTT